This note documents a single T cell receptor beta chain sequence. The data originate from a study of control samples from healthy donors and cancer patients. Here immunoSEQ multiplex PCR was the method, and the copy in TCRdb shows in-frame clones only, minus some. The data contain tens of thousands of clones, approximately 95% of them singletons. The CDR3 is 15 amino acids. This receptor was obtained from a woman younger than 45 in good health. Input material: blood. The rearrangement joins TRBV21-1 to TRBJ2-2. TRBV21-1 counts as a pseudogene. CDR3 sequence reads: CASSPGTPGTGELFF. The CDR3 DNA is TGTGCCAGCAGTCCCGGGACCCCGGGAACCGGGGAGCTGTTTTTT.